This TCR beta chain was identified during a study of preoperative IRX-2 immunotherapy in early breast cancer. This sample's treatment: preoperative locoregional IRX-2 cytokine immunotherapy. V was pared by 5 bases and J by 1 base, with 14 bases between. CDR1 is SGHTA and CDR2 is FQGTGA in the germline V gene. The CDR3 contains 15 residues. The protocol was immunoSEQ multiplex PCR, while the TCRdb copy is restricted to in-frame clones and leaves out a portion. The repertoire has about 43,000 clones, roughly 94% of them found once; the top ten carry 1.5% to 2%. The material was tumor tissue, obtained after IRX-2 immunotherapy. The receptor was derived from a human donor with breast cancer. The J gene is TRBJ2-5, the V gene TRBV7-3; a possible D gene is TRBD2 (6 bases). DNA of the CDR3: TGTGCCAGCAGCCCGGCGGGGACTCCCCAAGAGACCCAGTACTTC. Its protein product is CASSPAGTPQETQYF.